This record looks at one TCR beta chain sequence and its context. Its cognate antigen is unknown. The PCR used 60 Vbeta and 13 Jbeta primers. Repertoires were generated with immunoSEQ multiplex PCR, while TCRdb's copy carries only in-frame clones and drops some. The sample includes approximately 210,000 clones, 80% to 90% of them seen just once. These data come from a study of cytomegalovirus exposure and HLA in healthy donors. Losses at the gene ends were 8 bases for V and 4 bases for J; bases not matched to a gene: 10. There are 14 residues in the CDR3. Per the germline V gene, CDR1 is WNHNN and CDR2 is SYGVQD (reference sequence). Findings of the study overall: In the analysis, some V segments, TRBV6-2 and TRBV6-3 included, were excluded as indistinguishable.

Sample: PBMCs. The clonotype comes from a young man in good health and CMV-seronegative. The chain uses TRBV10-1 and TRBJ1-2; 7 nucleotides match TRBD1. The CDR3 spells CASRPCYRGYGYTF. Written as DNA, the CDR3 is TGCGCCAGCCGTCCCTGCTACAGGGGCTATGGCTACACCTTC.